The 5 T cell receptor beta chains in this list originate from one sample, sequenced in a study of blood T cell repertoires in COVID-19. Assay: immunoSEQ multiplex PCR; the TCRdb copy retains only in-frame clones and omits some. Here the sample spans 150,000 to 200,000 clones, approximately 93% being singletons. What was sequenced was peripheral blood. The receptors stem from a woman aged 55-75 years with COVID-19, enrolled during active disease.

This clone was seen only a few times. The rearrangement links TRBV5-1 to TRBJ2-7; 7 bases are a match to TRBD1. V shed 4 bases and J 4 bases; nucleotides not matched to a gene: 8. CDR1 is SGHRS, CDR2 YFSETQ, per germline. This CDR3 region has 14 residues. DNA of the CDR3: TGCGCCAGCAGCCCCAGACAGGGTGGGTACGAGCAGTACTTC. This codes for CASSPRQGGYEQYF.

The chain couples TRBV15 to TRBJ1-5; 12 bases match TRBD1. V gave up 3 bases and J gave up 5 bases; unmatched junction bases: 2. Germline CDR1 reads LNHNV; CDR2 reads YYDKDF (reference sequence). This CDR3 is 15 amino acids long. The CDR3 sequence is CATSRGQGADQPQHF. Here the CDR3 DNA reads TGTGCCACCAGCAGGGGACAGGGGGCAGATCAGCCCCAGCATTTT.

This chain uses TRBV7-8 with TRBJ2-5; 9 bases match TRBD2. The CDR3 sequence is 15 residues long. The V gene's germline CDR1 is SGHVS and CDR2 FQNEAQ. The V gene end was trimmed by 6 bases and the J gene end by 5 bases; junction bases not matched to a gene: 10. This CDR3 is CASSPRTSAGETQYF. The CDR3 nucleotides read TGTGCCAGCAGTCCAAGGACTAGCGCGGGGGAGACCCAGTACTTC.

The CDR3 DNA reads as TGTGCCAGCTCACCTACGTGGACAGGGGACAACAATGAGCAGTTCTTC. Encoded protein: CASSPTWTGDNNEQFF. The rearrangement links TRBV18 to TRBJ2-1, with TRBD1 matching over 9 bases. Trimming at V came to 3 bases and at J to 5 bases, leaving 8 bases not matched to a gene. This CDR3 contains 16 residues. Germline V gene lookup returns CDR1 KGHSH and CDR2 LQKENI.

This clone was detected only a few times. The chain uses TRBV19 and TRBJ1-5; D unresolved. The V gene's germline CDR1 is LNHDA and CDR2 SQIVND (reference sequence). The CDR3 is 14 amino acids. Trimming removed 3 bases at V and 3 bases at J, with 9 bases between. CDR3 sequence: CASSISTSNQPQHF. The CDR3 nucleotides read TGTGCCAGTAGTATTTCGACATCCAATCAGCCCCAGCATTTT.